This entry is about one T cell receptor (beta chain). Its antigen remains unidentified. The data were taken from a study of beta chain features in type 1 diabetes. General study points: Insertions were fewer and deletions more numerous at VDJ junctions in type 1 diabetes patients.

Using CD45RO/CCR7/CD25/CD127/CD95/CD27, CD4+ naive, central memory, regulatory and stem cell-like memory cells were sorted. The authors reverse transcribed all of the isolated RNA, so sequencing captured expressed TCRB transcripts. Generated by immunoSEQ multiplex PCR, the TCRdb table keeps only in-frame clones and is missing some. This table has 900,000 or so clones, under 20% appearing once. V lost 5 bases to trimming and J lost 4 bases; unmatched junction nucleotides: 9. The germline V gene has CDR1 SGHRS and CDR2 YFSETQ. This CDR3 comprises 15 residues. The origin of this receptor is a woman under 30 in good health. The sequencing sample was made of naive CD4+ T cells from blood. The V call is TRBV5-1, the J call TRBJ2-5, with TRBD2 identical over 9 bases. CDR3 region: CASRGSGRWSETQYF. CDR3 in DNA: TGCGCCAGCAGGGGTAGCGGGAGATGGTCAGAGACCCAGTACTTC. Based on the CDR3 plus reference TRBV5-1 and TRBJ2-5, the full variable domain is KAGVTQTPRYLIKTRGQQVTLSCSPISGHRSVSWYQQTPGQGLQFLFEYFSETQRNKGNFPGRFSGRQFSNSRSEMNVSTLELGDSALYLCASRGSGRWSETQYFGPGTRLLVL.